This entry is about one TCR beta chain. Each CDR3 protein gets one entry after TCRdb re-called the reads with MiXCR. Here the sample spans roughly 230,000 distinct CDR3 sequences, more than 9% being singletons. This sample is drawn from a study of T cell repertoires in cytomegalovirus infection. The V and J ends lost 5 bases and 2 bases respectively, with 16 bases between them. The V gene's germline CDR1 is DFQATT and CDR2 SNEGSKA (reference sequence). The CDR3 has 14 residues. The clonotype was recovered from a human donor in good health (CMV status not recorded). Some clones in this sample may be carry-over from other donors' samples. J is TRBJ2-7 and V is TRBV20-1; D is possibly TRBD1 (6 bases). The specimen sequenced was PBMCs. The CDR3 here is CSAAKGEGPYEQYF. DNA of the CDR3: TGCAGTGCTGCTAAGGGGGAAGGGCCCTACGAGCAGTACTTC.